This T cell receptor (beta chain) was documented in a study of preoperative IRX-2 immunotherapy in early breast cancer. The CDR3 covers 11 residues. Germline V CDR1 and CDR2: LNHDA, SQIVND (reference sequence). The ends were cut back, 5 bases at V and 7 bases at J, with 9 bases in the middle. Treatment noted: preoperative locoregional IRX-2 cytokine immunotherapy. Patients received preoperative, locoregional IRX-2 cytokine immunotherapy in a phase Ib study. The repertoire was sequenced with immunoSEQ multiplex PCR; TCRdb's copy has only in-frame clones and lacks some. In the table there are under 11,000 clones, around 86% of which are singletons.

Here the sequenced sample was lymph node tissue, taken before IRX-2 immunotherapy. This receptor was taken from a human donor with breast cancer. This chain joins TRBV19 and TRBJ2-7, with D unclear. The chain's CDR3 is CASSASQEQYF. The CDR3 nucleotides read TGTGCCAGTAGTGCCTCACAAGAGCAGTACTTC. The complete variable domain, with remaining parts taken from reference TRBV19 and TRBJ2-7, reads DGGITQSPKYLFRKEGQNVTLSCEQNLNHDAMYWYRQDPGQGLRLIYYSQIVNDFQKGDIAEGYSVSREKKESFPLTVTSAQKNPTAFYLCASSASQEQYFGPGTRLTVT.